This T cell receptor beta chain comes out of a study of cytomegalovirus exposure and HLA in healthy donors. Study-level background: Earlier results showed 120 million or so unique TCR beta sequences derived from approximately 170 million T cells. Overall study findings and caveats: A missense DCLRE1C variant was associated with V- and J-gene trimming of TCR beta chains in a later analysis, and an independent cohort replicated the association. In a later analysis, productive TCRs from donors in an Asian-associated ancestry cluster reportedly carried fewer N-insertions than the cohort mean. The listing of roughly 160 TCR beta chains classed them as cytomegalovirus-associated.

The CDR3 has 15 amino acids. Trimming took off 6 bases at V and 5 bases at J, with 19 bases between the two ends. Germline V lookup: CDR1 MNHNS, CDR2 SASEGT. The PCR was carried out with 60 Vbeta primers and 13 Jbeta primers. The method was immunoSEQ multiplex PCR; TCRdb's version includes in-frame clones alone and lacks a portion of them. This table holds 100,000 to 150,000 clones, approximately 80% found once. Regarding this clone: Its antigen is undetermined.

The gene calls are TRBV6-1 and TRBJ1-2; tentative D call: TRBD1 (5 bases). The sequence was obtained from a man younger than 45 in good health and CMV-seropositive. The sequenced material came from PBMCs. The CDR3 loop is CASSEPGGGSYGYTF. The CDR3 DNA sequence: TGTGCCAGCAGCGAGCCCGGGGGGGGTTCGTATGGCTACACCTTC.